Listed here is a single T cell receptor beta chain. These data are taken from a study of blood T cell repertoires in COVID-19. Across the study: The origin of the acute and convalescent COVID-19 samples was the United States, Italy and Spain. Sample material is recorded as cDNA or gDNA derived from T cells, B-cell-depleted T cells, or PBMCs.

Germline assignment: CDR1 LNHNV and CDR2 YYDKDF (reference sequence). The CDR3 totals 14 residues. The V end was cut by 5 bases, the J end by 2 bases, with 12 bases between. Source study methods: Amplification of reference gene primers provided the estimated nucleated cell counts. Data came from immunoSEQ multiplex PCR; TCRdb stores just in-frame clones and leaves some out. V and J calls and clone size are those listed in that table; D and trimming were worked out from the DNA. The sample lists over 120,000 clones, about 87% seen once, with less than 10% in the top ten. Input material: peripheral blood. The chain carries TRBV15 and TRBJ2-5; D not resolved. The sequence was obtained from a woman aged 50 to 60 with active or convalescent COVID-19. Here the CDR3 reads CATSGLSLQETQYF. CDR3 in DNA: TGTGCCACCAGCGGTCTAAGTCTACAAGAGACCCAGTACTTC.